The 15 T cell receptor beta chains below come from one sample, sequenced in a study of early T cells in non-severe SARS-CoV-2 infection. TCRdb redid the calling of the 5' RACE reads with MiXCR, one entry per CDR3 protein. The repertoire includes roughly 32,000 distinct CDR3 sequences, 3% to 5% of them detected once, and 8.2% sits in the top ten. Sequencing was done on a sample of whole blood. These receptors were obtained from an adult who was a healthcare worker with PCR-confirmed SARS-CoV-2 infection or an uninfected control (not recorded which).

This clonotype has a handful of counts. The rearrangement joins TRBV7-9 to TRBJ2-3; 12 bases map to TRBD2. This CDR3 is built from 15 residues. Trimming cost V 5 bases and J 3 bases; bases outside gene matches: 3. The germline gives CDR1 SEHNR, CDR2 FQNEAQ (reference sequence). The CDR3 reads CASSQTSGRTDTQYF. For the CDR3, the DNA is TGTGCCAGCAGCCAAACTAGCGGGAGGACAGATACGCAGTATTTT.

This clonotype was found many times. The rearrangement links TRBV5-4 to TRBJ2-5; D perhaps matches TRBD1 (5 bases). CDR1 and CDR2 (germline): SGHNT, YYREEE (reference sequence). V was shortened by 4 bases and J by 5 bases, with 15 bases between the two germline ends. There are 14 residues in the CDR3. The CDR3 DNA reads TGTGCCAGCAGCGCCCTGACAGAACTGGAGACCCAGTACTTC. Amino acids: CASSALTELETQYF.

In this sample, this clonotype turned up many times. This chain uses TRBV6-6 with TRBJ1-5; no clear D. The germline CDR1 and CDR2 sequences are MNHNY and SVGAGI (reference sequence). The CDR3 contains 12 residues. V was shortened by 5 bases and J by 6 bases, with 8 bases between the two germline ends. CDR3 amino acids: CASSPTAQPQHF. Here the CDR3 DNA reads TGTGCCAGCAGTCCTACGGCTCAGCCCCAGCATTTT.

The V call is TRBV12-3 or TRBV12-4, the J call TRBJ1-3; maybe TRBD1 (6 bases). This CDR3 comprises 14 residues. Trimming shortened V by 4 bases and J by 8 bases, and 15 bases separated the two germline ends. CDR3 region: CASSSPQGLDTIYF. Here the CDR3 DNA reads TGTGCCAGCAGTTCCCCACAGGGACTGGACACCATATATTTT.

This clonotype was counted ten times or more. The rearrangement links TRBV7-6 to TRBJ2-3; D call uncertain. Trimming pared 0 bases from V and 0 bases from J, leaving 7 bases between. This CDR3 comprises 15 residues. Germline CDR1 and CDR2: SGHVS and FNYEAQ. The CDR3 coding sequence is TGTGCCAGCAGCTTAGCGGCGTATAGCACAGATACGCAGTATTTT. As protein: CASSLAAYSTDTQYF.

This clonotype was picked up a small number of times. This chain uses TRBV10-3 with TRBJ1-1, with unresolved D. Looked up from germline, CDR1 is ENHRY and CDR2 is SYGVKD. Trimming removed 1 base from V and 1 base from J, with 13 bases in between. The CDR3 is 16 amino acids. The CDR3 DNA is TGTGCCATCAGTGAGTGGGAGGGAGGAGGGAACACTGAAGCTTTCTTT. Its translation: CAISEWEGGGNTEAFF.

This clonotype has ten or more counts. The rearrangement uses TRBV9 and TRBJ2-7, with 9 bases lining up with TRBD2. The CDR3 covers 18 residues. CDR1 SGDLS and CDR2 YYNGEE come from the germline V gene. The V and J ends lost 6 bases and 6 bases, in that order; junction bases with no gene match: 22. The CDR3 reads CASTSWAASGVRDSEQYF. CDR3 nucleotides: TGTGCCAGCACCTCATGGGCGGCTAGCGGGGTCCGGGATTCCGAGCAGTACTTC.

The genes are TRBV18 and TRBJ2-4; a weak D match, TRBD2 (5 bases). Germline CDR1 reads KGHSH; CDR2 reads LQKENI. The CDR3 loop spans 13 amino acids. The V gene lost 5 bases and the J gene lost 2 bases, with 7 bases spanning the gap. The CDR3 coding sequence is TGTGCCAGCTCAATCGGGACCAAAAACATTCAGTACTTC. Translated: CASSIGTKNIQYF.

This clonotype came up many times. V is TRBV29-1 and J is TRBJ1-1, with D tentatively TRBD1 (6 bases). CDR1 is SQVTM, CDR2 ANQGSEA, per germline. The CDR3 has 12 residues. Trimming shortened V by 7 bases and J by 0 bases, and 9 bases separated the two germline ends. DNA of the CDR3: TGCAGCGCGGGACAAATGAACACTGAAGCTTTCTTT. Amino acid sequence: CSAGQMNTEAFF.

This clonotype was counted ten times or more. The chain carries TRBV29-1 and TRBJ1-5, with a weak D call TRBD1 (6 bases). This CDR3 region has 14 residues. In germline, CDR1 is SQVTM, CDR2 ANQGSEA. V was cut by 7 bases and J by 4 bases, with 17 bases left in between. CDR3 coding DNA: TGCAGCGCCCTGGTCGGCAGGGGAAATCAGCCCCAGCATTTT. Its protein is CSALVGRGNQPQHF.

This clonotype was seen many times. This chain joins TRBV19 and TRBJ1-5, with 10 bases identical to TRBD1. After removal of 2 bases from V and 5 bases from J, the junction contained 6 bases not matched to a gene. Germline lookup yields CDR1 LNHDA and CDR2 SQIVND (reference sequence). The CDR3 has 16 residues. This chain's CDR3 is CASSIYPGTGDQPQHF. Written as DNA, the CDR3 is TGTGCCAGTAGTATATATCCCGGGACAGGGGATCAGCCCCAGCATTTT.

This clonotype appeared a few times. The V and J genes are TRBV9 and TRBJ2-7; 7 bases fit TRBD1. Germline CDR1 reads SGDLS; CDR2 reads YYNGEE. CDR3 length: 14 residues. Trimming at V came to 3 bases and at J to 5 bases, leaving 8 bases not matched to a gene. The CDR3 is CASSGPTGYDEQYF. CDR3 nucleotide sequence: TGTGCCAGCAGCGGCCCGACAGGGTACGACGAGCAGTACTTC.

At least ten counts were recorded for this clonotype. The chain joins TRBV7-6 to TRBJ2-3, with 7 bases matching TRBD2. V lost 4 bases to trimming and J lost 3 bases; unmatched junction nucleotides: 13. Germline CDR1 is SGHVS and CDR2 is FNYEAQ. This CDR3 has 17 amino acids. CDR3 protein: CASSSPSGRALTDTQYF. The DNA for the CDR3 is TGTGCCAGCAGCTCCCCTAGCGGCAGAGCATTAACAGATACGCAGTATTTT.

This clonotype was recorded many times. In nucleotides, the CDR3 is TGTGCCAGCAGCGTAGACATAGTAGGCGGCTACACCTTC. Translated: CASSVDIVGGYTF. V usage is TRBV9 and J usage is TRBJ1-2; D uncertain. The CDR3 runs to 13 residues. The V end lost 0 bases, the J end lost 8 bases, and 11 bases lay between the germline ends. The germline CDR1 and CDR2 sequences are SGDLS and YYNGEE.

This clonotype has ten or more counts. The rearrangement links TRBV6-2 or TRBV6-3 to TRBJ1-5; perhaps TRBD1 as D (6 bases). This CDR3 contains 16 residues. The ends were cut back, 5 bases at V and 6 bases at J, with 20 bases in the middle. The germline V gene encodes CDR1 MNHEY and CDR2 SVGEGT. The CDR3 reads CASSPQRGRSGQPQHF. Here the CDR3 DNA reads TGTGCCAGCAGTCCCCAACGGGGGCGGTCGGGTCAGCCCCAGCATTTT.